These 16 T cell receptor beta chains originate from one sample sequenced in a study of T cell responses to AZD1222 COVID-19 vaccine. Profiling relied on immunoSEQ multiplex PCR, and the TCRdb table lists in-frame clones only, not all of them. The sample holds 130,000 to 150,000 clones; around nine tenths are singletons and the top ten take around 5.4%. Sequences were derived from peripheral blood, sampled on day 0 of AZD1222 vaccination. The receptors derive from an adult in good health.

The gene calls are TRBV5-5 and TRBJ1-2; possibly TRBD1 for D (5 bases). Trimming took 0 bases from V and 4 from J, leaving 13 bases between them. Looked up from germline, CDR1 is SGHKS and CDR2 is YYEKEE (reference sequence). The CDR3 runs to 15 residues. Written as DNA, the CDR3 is TGTGCCAGCAGCTTGGCCGGGGCAGGGCCCTATGGCTACACCTTC. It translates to CASSLAGAGPYGYTF.

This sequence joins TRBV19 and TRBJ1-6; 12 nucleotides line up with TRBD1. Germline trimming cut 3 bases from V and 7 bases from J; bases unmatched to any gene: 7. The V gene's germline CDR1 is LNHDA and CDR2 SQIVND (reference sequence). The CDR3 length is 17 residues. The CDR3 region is CASSIWGQGALNSPLHF. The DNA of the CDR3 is TGTGCCAGTAGTATTTGGGGACAGGGGGCTTTGAATTCACCCCTCCACTTT.

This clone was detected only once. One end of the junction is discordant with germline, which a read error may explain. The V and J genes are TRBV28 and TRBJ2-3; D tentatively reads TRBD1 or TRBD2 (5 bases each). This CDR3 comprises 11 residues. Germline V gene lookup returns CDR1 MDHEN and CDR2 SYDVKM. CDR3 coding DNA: TGTGCCAGCAGTTTCCCTAACGGGGCTAGTTTT. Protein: CASSFPNGASF.

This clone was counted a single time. The CDR3 sequence: CASSYRTTDTQYF. CDR3 sequence (DNA): TGTGCCAGCAGCTACAGGACCACAGATACGCAGTATTTT. The chain has TRBV27 and TRBJ2-3; D is possibly TRBD1 (5 bases). Trimming stripped 6 bases from V and 2 bases from J, with 9 bases between. This CDR3 region has 13 residues. Germline V gene lookup returns CDR1 MNHEY and CDR2 SMNVEV (reference sequence).

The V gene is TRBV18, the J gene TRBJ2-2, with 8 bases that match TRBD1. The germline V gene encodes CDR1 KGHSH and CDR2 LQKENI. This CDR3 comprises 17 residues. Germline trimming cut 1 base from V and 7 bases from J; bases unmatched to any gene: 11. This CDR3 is CASSPRGQAPTDGELFF. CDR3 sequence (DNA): TGTGCCAGCTCACCACGGGGACAGGCCCCTACGGACGGGGAGCTGTTTTTT.

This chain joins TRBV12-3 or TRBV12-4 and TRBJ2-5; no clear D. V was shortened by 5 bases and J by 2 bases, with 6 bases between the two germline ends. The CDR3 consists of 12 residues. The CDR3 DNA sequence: TGTGCCAGCAGTCCTAATCAAGAGACCCAGTACTTC. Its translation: CASSPNQETQYF.

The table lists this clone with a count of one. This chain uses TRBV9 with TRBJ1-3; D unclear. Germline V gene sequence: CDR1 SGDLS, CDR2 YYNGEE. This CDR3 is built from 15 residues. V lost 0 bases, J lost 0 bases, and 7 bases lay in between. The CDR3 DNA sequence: TGTGCCAGCAGCGTAGACATAAGCTCTGGAAACACCATATATTTT. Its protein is CASSVDISSGNTIYF.

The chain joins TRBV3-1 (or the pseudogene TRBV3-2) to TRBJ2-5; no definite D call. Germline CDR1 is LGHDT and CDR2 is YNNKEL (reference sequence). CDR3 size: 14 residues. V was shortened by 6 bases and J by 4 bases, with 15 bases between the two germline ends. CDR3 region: CASRYAALGETQYF. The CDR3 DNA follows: TGTGCCAGCAGGTACGCGGCACTGGGAGAGACCCAGTACTTC.

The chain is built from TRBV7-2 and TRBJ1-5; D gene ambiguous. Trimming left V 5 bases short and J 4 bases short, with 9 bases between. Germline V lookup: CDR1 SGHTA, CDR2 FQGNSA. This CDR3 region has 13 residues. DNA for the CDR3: TGTGCCAGCAGCAATATCCGAAATCAGCCCCAGCATTTT. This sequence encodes CASSNIRNQPQHF.

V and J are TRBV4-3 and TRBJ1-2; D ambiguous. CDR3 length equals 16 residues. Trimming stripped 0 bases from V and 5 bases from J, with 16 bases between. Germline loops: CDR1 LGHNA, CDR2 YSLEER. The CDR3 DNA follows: TGCGCCAGCAGCCAAGATGTATCTCGGACGGATTATGGCTACACCTTC. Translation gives CASSQDVSRTDYGYTF.

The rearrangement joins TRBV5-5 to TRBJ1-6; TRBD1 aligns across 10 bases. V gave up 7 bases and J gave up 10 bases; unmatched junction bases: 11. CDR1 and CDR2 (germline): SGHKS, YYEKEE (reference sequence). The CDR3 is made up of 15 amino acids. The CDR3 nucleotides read TGTGCCAGCGCCGCTTTCCGGGACAGGGGATCACCCCTCCACTTT. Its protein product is CASAAFRDRGSPLHF. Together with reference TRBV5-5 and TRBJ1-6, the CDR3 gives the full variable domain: DAGVTQSPTHLIKTRGQQVTLRCSPISGHKSVSWYQQVLGQGPQFIFQYYEKEERGRGNFPDRFSARQFPNYSSELNVNALLLGDSALYLCASAAFRDRGSPLHFGNGTRLTVT.

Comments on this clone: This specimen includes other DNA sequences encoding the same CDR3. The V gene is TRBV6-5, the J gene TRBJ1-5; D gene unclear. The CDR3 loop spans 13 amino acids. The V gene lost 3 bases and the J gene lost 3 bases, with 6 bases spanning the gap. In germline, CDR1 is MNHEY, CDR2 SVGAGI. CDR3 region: CASSYSSNQPQHF. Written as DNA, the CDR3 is TGTGCCAGCAGTTATAGTTCCAATCAGCCCCAGCATTTT.

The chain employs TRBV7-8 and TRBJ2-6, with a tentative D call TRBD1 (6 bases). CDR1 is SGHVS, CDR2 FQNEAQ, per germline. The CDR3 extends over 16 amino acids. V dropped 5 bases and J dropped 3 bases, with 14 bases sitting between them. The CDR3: CASSTNRVLGANVLTF. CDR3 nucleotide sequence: TGTGCCAGCAGCACAAACAGGGTACTTGGGGCCAACGTCCTGACTTTC.

The CDR3 sequence: CASSVGSGSADTQYF. In nucleotides, the CDR3 is TGTGCCAGCAGCGTAGGAAGCGGGAGTGCAGATACGCAGTATTTT. The chain couples TRBV9 to TRBJ2-3; 8 positions agree with TRBD2. CDR1 is SGDLS and CDR2 is YYNGEE in the germline V gene. J lost 4 bases, V lost 0 bases, and 4 bases had no gene match. The CDR3 is made up of 15 amino acids.

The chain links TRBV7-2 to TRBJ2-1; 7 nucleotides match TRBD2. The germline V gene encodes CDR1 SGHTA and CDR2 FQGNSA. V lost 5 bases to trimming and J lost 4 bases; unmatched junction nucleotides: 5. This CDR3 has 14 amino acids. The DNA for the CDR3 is TGTGCCAGCAGCGGGAGGGGAACTTACAATGAGCAGTTCTTC. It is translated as CASSGRGTYNEQFF.

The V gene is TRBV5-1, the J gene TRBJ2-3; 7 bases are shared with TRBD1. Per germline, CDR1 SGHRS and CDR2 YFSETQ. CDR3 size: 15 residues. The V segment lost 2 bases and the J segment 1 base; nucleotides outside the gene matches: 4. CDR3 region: CASSLGQAGTDTQYF. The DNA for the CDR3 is TGCGCCAGCAGCTTAGGACAGGCCGGCACAGATACGCAGTATTTT. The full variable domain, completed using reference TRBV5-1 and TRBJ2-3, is KAGVTQTPRYLIKTRGQQVTLSCSPISGHRSVSWYQQTPGQGLQFLFEYFSETQRNKGNFPGRFSGRQFSNSRSEMNVSTLELGDSALYLCASSLGQAGTDTQYFGPGTRLTVL.